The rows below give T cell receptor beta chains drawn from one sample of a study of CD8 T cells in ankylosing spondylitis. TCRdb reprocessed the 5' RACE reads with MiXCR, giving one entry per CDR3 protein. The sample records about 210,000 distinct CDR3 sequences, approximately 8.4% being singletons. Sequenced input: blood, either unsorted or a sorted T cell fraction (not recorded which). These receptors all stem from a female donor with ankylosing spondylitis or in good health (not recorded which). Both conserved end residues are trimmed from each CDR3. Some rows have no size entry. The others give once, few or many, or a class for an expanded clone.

CDR3 protein: ASSLAGGLTGELF
V gene: TRBV7-2
clone size: many
J gene: TRBJ2-2

CDR3 protein: ASSPLRGNYGYT
V gene: TRBV5-1
clone size: many
J gene: TRBJ1-2

CDR3 protein: ASSSLRGSLGYT
V gene: TRBV7-2
clone size: many
J gene: TRBJ1-2

CDR3 protein: ASSRGTGLRRTYNEQF
V gene: TRBV4-3
clone size: large
J gene: TRBJ2-1

CDR3 protein: SAYGLRGSSYEQY
V gene: TRBV20-1
clone size: .
J gene: TRBJ2-7

CDR3 protein: ATSLEGQSRQF
V gene: TRBV15
clone size: many
J gene: TRBJ2-1

CDR3 protein: ASSSTGTGIGETQY
V gene: TRBV7-2
clone size: many
J gene: TRBJ2-5

CDR3 protein: ASSLGTHYNEQF
V gene: TRBV4-3
clone size: many
J gene: TRBJ2-1

CDR3 protein: SARVGLAGGPSYNEQF
V gene: TRBV20-1
clone size: many
J gene: TRBJ2-1

CDR3 protein: AAGQGGYGYT
V gene: TRBV27
clone size: many
J gene: TRBJ1-2

CDR3 protein: ASRRDSGNTIY
V gene: TRBV3-1
clone size: many
J gene: TRBJ1-3

CDR3 protein: ASSLDGQLNTEAF
V gene: TRBV28
clone size: many
J gene: TRBJ1-1

CDR3 protein: ASSARPQNTEAF
V gene: TRBV6-1
clone size: many
J gene: TRBJ1-1

CDR3 protein: ASKRQGRFSGNTIY
V gene: TRBV12-3/TRBV12-4
clone size: many
J gene: TRBJ1-3

CDR3 protein: ASSPGTIGETQY
V gene: TRBV5-1
clone size: .
J gene: TRBJ2-5

CDR3 protein: SAVDNGAYNEQF
V gene: TRBV20-1
clone size: many
J gene: TRBJ2-1

CDR3 protein: SASSGGGEKLF
V gene: TRBV20-1
clone size: .
J gene: TRBJ1-4

CDR3 protein: ASSLGYGTNQPQH
V gene: TRBV7-2
clone size: many
J gene: TRBJ1-5

CDR3 protein: ASSFHQPQH
V gene: TRBV28
clone size: many
J gene: TRBJ1-5

CDR3 protein: ASSLDWRGTEAF
V gene: TRBV12-3/TRBV12-4
clone size: many
J gene: TRBJ1-1

CDR3 protein: ASSHTGGQETQY
V gene: TRBV4-1
clone size: .
J gene: TRBJ2-5

CDR3 protein: ASSAGQGRSDIQY
V gene: TRBV5-1
clone size: many
J gene: TRBJ2-4

CDR3 protein: ASSSSRGQQF
V gene: TRBV11-2
clone size: .
J gene: TRBJ2-1

CDR3 protein: SAGQNQETQY
V gene: TRBV20-1
clone size: many
J gene: TRBJ2-5

CDR3 protein: ANSYRQSGSPLH
V gene: TRBV6-5
clone size: .
J gene: TRBJ1-6

CDR3 protein: ASSQWGYSYEQY
V gene: TRBV5-1
clone size: few
J gene: TRBJ2-7

CDR3 protein: ASSSLANSGSKSGELF
V gene: TRBV6-2/TRBV6-3
clone size: many
J gene: TRBJ2-2

CDR3 protein: ASSPRSREKLF
V gene: TRBV7-9
clone size: few
J gene: TRBJ1-4

CDR3 protein: ASSEYLGRASQETQY
V gene: TRBV25-1
clone size: many
J gene: TRBJ2-5

CDR3 protein: ASSVGGRMH
V gene: TRBV9
clone size: many
J gene: TRBJ1-3

CDR3 protein: ASSLGLVRTDTQY
V gene: TRBV12-3/TRBV12-4
clone size: many
J gene: TRBJ2-3

CDR3 protein: SASRDSPETQY
V gene: TRBV20-1
clone size: many
J gene: TRBJ2-5

CDR3 protein: ASSRGDTLATWAEAF
V gene: TRBV3-1
clone size: many
J gene: TRBJ1-1

CDR3 protein: ASSLGTDYGYT
V gene: TRBV7-2
clone size: large
J gene: TRBJ1-2

CDR3 protein: ASSEGAVGEGYEQY
V gene: TRBV10-2
clone size: many
J gene: TRBJ2-7